Listed below are T cell receptor beta chains from one sample, sequenced in a study of T cell repertoires in cytomegalovirus infection. TCRdb processed the reads anew with MiXCR; each CDR3 protein has one entry. The table has some 350,000 distinct CDR3 sequences, roughly 34% seen once. These receptors' targets are unknown. The sample consisted of cultured PBMCs, taken from culture after CMV antigen stimulation. These receptors all come from a human donor in good health (CMV status not recorded). Some clones in this sample may be carry-over from other donors' samples. CDR3s include the opening cysteine and the closing phenylalanine or tryptophan. D genes are given only for firm matches.

V,D,CDR3
TRBV7-9,-,CASSFTGTWDNEQFF
TRBV12-3/TRBV12-4,TRBD2,CASSLEAGSYNEQFF
TRBV6-2/TRBV6-3,TRBD2,CASSQGTSGAYNEQFF
TRBV28,-,CASSLPGVAGNEQYF
TRBV7-3,-,CASSLTGGGTDTQYF
TRBV7-2,-,CASSTIGTMNTEAFF
TRBV19,TRBD2,CASSIVGLAGGYNEQFF
TRBV7-2,-,CASSSGHSTDTQYF
TRBV5-1,TRBD1,CASSLDRVETEAFF
TRBV7-2,-,CASSFPGSNQPQHF
TRBV7-2,TRBD2,CASSSLAGGDTQYF
TRBV19,TRBD1,CASIYGTGGTGELFF
TRBV7-2,TRBD2,CASSLVRWGGREQFF
TRBV28,-,CASKEGTNEQFF
TRBV24-1,TRBD1,CATSDTGTGGFYEQFF
TRBV7-2,-,CASSFDVTGISYEQYF